The clone carrying this T cell receptor (beta chain) has at least ten counts. This sample was included in a study of T cells after yellow fever vaccination. V was shortened by 4 bases and J by 3 bases, with 10 bases between the two germline ends. CDR1 and CDR2 (germline): SGHDT, YYEEEE. CDR3 length equals 13 residues. TCRdb fed the 5' RACE reads into MiXCR, producing one record per CDR3 protein. The sample consists of 25,000 to 30,000 distinct CDR3 sequences, less than 6.5% of them appearing once. The sequence was obtained from a man aged 25-40 years who received the YFV17D yellow fever vaccine. The chain has TRBV5-6 and TRBJ2-5; a possible D gene is TRBD2 (5 bases). The sequencing here drew on CD8+ T cells sorted from PBMCs, taken 10 days after the yellow fever booster vaccination. For the CDR3, the DNA is TGTGCCAGCAGCCAGGACTGGGAAGAGACCCAGTACTTC. It translates to CASSQDWEETQYF.